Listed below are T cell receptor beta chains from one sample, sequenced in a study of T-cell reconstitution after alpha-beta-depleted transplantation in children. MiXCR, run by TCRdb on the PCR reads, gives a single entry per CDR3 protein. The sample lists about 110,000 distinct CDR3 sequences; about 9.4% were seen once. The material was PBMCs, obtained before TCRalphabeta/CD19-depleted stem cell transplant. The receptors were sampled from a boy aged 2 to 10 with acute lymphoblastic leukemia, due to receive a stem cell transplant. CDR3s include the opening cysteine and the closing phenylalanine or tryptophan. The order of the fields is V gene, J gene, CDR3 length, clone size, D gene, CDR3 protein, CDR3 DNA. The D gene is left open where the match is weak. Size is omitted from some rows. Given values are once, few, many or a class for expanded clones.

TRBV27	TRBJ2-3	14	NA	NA	CASSLDSVADTQYF	TGTGCCAGCAGTTTGGATAGCGTCGCAGATACGCAGTATTTT
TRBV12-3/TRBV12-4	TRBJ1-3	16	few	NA	CASSFMGTTSGNTIYF	TGTGCCAGCAGTTTCATGGGGACCACCTCTGGAAACACCATATATTTT
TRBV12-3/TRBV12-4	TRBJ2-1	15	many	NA	CASSITRGSYNEQFF	TGTGCCAGCAGTATTACTAGAGGATCCTACAATGAGCAGTTCTTC
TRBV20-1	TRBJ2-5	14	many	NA	CSARVHGAQETQYF	TGCAGTGCTAGAGTCCACGGGGCTCAAGAGACCCAGTACTTC
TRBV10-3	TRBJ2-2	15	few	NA	CAISGRGTAAGELFF	TGTGCCATCAGTGGCAGAGGGACGGCCGCCGGGGAGCTGTTTTTT
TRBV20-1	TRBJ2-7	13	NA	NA	CSARDRGAYEQYF	TGCAGTGCTAGAGATCGGGGGGCATACGAGCAGTACTTC
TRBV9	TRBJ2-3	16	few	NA	CASSASSGDLADTQYF	TGTGCCAGCAGCGCCAGCTCAGGGGATCTCGCAGATACGCAGTATTTT
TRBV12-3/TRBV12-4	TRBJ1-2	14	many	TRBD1	CASRRTGPRYGYTF	TGTGCCAGCAGGCGGACAGGGCCAAGATATGGCTACACCTTC
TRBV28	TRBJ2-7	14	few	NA	CASSFLEARYEQYF	TGTGCCAGCAGTTTTTTGGAAGCTCGCTACGAGCAGTACTTC
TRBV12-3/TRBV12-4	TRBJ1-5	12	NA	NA	CASSFNRLPQHF	TGTGCCAGCAGTTTTAATCGGCTTCCCCAGCATTTT
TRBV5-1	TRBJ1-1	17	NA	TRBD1	CASTLGQGTGMNTEAFF	TGCGCCAGCACCTTAGGACAGGGGACAGGGATGAACACTGAAGCTTTCTTT
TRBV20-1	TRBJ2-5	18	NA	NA	CSARKTSMGVAMQETQYF	TGCAGTGCTAGAAAAACCTCGATGGGGGTAGCCATGCAAGAGACCCAGTACTTC
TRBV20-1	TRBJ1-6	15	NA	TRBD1	CSARADRGDNSPLHF	TGCAGTGCTAGGGCGGACAGGGGCGATAATTCACCCCTCCACTTT
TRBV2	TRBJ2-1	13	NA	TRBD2	CASWGGGSNEQFF	TGTGCCAGCTGGGGGGGAGGTTCCAATGAGCAGTTCTTC
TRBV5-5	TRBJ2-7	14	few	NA	CASSLELRAYEQYF	TGTGCCAGCAGCTTGGAGTTAAGGGCCTACGAGCAGTACTTC
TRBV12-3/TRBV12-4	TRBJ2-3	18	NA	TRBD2	CASSFFAGGPRGTDTQYF	TGTGCCAGCAGTTTCTTTGCGGGAGGGCCGAGGGGCACAGATACGCAGTATTTT
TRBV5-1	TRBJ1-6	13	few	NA	CASSAGPNSPLHF	TGCGCCAGCAGCGCGGGGCCGAATTCACCCCTCCACTTT
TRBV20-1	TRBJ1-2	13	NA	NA	CSARAGIYYGYTF	TGCAGTGCTAGGGCAGGGATATACTATGGCTACACCTTC
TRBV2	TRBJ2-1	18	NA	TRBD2	CAFSLGRTSGRPDNEQFF	TGTGCCTTCAGTTTAGGGAGGACTAGCGGGAGACCAGACAATGAGCAGTTCTTC
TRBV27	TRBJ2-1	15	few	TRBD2	CASSLWTSQRDEQFF	TGTGCCAGCAGTCTATGGACTAGCCAGAGGGATGAGCAGTTCTTC
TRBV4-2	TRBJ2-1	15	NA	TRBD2	CASSQVRAGVDEQFF	TGTGCCAGCAGCCAAGTGCGCGCGGGAGTTGATGAGCAGTTCTTC
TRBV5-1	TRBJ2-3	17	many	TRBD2	CASSLAISGTGRDTQYF	TGCGCCAGCAGCTTGGCCATTAGCGGGACCGGACGGGATACGCAGTATTTT
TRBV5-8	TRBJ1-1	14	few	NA	CASSLVTSATEAFF	TGTGCCAGCAGCTTGGTGACGTCGGCCACTGAAGCTTTCTTT
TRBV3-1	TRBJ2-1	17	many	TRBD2	CASSQLAAGAPYNEQFF	TGTGCCAGCAGCCAACTAGCGGCGGGAGCCCCCTACAATGAGCAGTTCTTC
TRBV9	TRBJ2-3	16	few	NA	CASSVDVEATTDTQYF	TGTGCCAGCAGCGTAGACGTTGAGGCGACCACAGATACGCAGTATTTT
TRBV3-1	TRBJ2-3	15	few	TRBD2	CASSGGLASTDTQYF	TGTGCCAGCAGCGGGGGACTAGCGAGCACAGATACGCAGTATTTT
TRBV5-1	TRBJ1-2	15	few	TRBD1	CASSNVPPGGKGYTF	TGCGCCAGCAGCAATGTTCCCCCAGGGGGCAAAGGCTACACCTTC
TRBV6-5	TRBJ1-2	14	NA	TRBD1	CASSQDRAGYGYTF	TGTGCCAGCAGTCAGGACAGGGCGGGCTATGGCTACACCTTC
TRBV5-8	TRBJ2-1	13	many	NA	CASRGRNYNEQFF	TGTGCCAGCAGGGGACGGAATTACAATGAGCAGTTCTTC
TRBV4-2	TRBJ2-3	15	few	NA	CASSRVVTSTDTQYF	TGTGCCAGCAGCCGGGTAGTCACAAGCACAGATACGCAGTATTTT
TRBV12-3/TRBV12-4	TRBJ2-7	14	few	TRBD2	CASSLPGRVREQYF	TGTGCCAGCAGTTTGCCGGGGAGGGTACGCGAGCAGTACTTC
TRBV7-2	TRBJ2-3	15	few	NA	CASSLINSGTDTQYF	TGTGCCAGCAGCTTAATAAATAGCGGCACAGATACGCAGTATTTT
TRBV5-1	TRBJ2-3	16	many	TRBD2	CASSLALAGATDTQYF	TGCGCCAGCAGCTTGGCCCTAGCGGGAGCTACAGATACGCAGTATTTT